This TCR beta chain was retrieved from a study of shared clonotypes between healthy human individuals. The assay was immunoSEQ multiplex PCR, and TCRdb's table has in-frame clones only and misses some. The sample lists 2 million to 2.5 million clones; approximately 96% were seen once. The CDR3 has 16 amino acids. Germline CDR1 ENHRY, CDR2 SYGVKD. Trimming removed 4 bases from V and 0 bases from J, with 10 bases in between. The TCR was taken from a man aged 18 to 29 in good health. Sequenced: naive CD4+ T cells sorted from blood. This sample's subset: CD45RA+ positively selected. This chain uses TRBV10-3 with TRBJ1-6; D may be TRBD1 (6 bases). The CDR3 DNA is TGTGCCATCAGTGGGACAGAGCCCTCCTATAATTCACCCCTCCACTTT. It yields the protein CAISGTEPSYNSPLHF.